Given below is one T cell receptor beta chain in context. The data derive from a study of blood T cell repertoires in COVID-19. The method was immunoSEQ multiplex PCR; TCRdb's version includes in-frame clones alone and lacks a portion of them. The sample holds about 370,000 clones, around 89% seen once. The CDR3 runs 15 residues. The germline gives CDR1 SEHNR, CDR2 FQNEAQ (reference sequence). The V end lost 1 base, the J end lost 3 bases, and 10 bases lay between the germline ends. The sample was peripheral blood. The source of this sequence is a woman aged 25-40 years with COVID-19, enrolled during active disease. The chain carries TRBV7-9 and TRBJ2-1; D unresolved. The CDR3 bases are TGTGCCAGCAGCTTAGGTCTAGATGTCTACAATGAGCAGTTCTTC. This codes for CASSLGLDVYNEQFF.